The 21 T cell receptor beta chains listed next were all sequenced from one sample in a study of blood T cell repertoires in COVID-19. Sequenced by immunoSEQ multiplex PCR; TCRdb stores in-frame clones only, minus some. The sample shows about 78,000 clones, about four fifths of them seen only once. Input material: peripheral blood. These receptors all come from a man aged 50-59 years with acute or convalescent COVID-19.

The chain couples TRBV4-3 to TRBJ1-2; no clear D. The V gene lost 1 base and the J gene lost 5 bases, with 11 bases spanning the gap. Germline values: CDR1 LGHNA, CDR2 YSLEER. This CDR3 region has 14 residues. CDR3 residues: CASSQAKPGYGYTF. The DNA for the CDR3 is TGCGCCAGCAGCCAAGCCAAGCCCGGGTATGGCTACACCTTC.

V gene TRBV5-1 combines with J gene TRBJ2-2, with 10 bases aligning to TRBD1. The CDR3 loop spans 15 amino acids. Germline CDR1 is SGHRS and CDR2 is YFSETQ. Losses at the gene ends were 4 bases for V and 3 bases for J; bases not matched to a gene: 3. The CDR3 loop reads CASSMGQGHTGELFF. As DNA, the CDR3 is TGCGCCAGCAGCATGGGACAGGGGCACACCGGGGAGCTGTTTTTT.

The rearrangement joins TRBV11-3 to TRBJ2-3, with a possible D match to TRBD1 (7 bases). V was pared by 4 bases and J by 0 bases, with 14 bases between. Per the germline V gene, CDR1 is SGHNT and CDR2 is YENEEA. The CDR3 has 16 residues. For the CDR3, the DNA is TGTGCCAGCAGCTCCCCGACAGGGACTAGCACAGATACGCAGTATTTT. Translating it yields CASSSPTGTSTDTQYF.

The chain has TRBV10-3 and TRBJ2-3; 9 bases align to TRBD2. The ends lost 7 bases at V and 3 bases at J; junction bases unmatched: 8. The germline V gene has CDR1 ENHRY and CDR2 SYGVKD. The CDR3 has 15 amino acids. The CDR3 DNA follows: TGTGCCATCACCGGGCGAGCGGGGGGAACAGATACGCAGTATTTT. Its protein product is CAITGRAGGTDTQYF.

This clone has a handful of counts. The CDR3 nucleotides are TGCGCCAGCAGCACCCGGGACAGGGGCACGGAGCAGTACTTC. Encoded protein: CASSTRDRGTEQYF. The chain links TRBV4-1 to TRBJ2-7; 10 bases align to TRBD1. Trimming at V came to 5 bases and at J to 7 bases, leaving 8 bases not matched to a gene. The CDR3 is made up of 14 amino acids. Germline loops: CDR1 MGHRA, CDR2 YSYEKL.

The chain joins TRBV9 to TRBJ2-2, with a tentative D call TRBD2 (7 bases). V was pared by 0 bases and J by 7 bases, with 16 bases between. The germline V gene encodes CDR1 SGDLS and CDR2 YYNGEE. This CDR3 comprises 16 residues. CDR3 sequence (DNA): TGTGCCAGCAGCGTAGCGGGGGGCGTTAGATACGGGGAGCTGTTTTTT. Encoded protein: CASSVAGGVRYGELFF.

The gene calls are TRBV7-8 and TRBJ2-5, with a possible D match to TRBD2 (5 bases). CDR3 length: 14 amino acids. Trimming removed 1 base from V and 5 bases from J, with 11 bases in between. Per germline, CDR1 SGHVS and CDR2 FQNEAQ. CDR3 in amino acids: CASSLVAGPETQYF. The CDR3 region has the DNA TGTGCCAGCAGCTTAGTTGCGGGTCCGGAGACCCAGTACTTC.

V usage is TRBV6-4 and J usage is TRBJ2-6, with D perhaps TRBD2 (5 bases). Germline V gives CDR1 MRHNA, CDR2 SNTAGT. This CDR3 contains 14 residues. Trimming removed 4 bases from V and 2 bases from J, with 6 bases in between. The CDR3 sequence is CASSVLAGANVLTF. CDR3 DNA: TGTGCCAGCAGTGTACTAGCTGGGGCCAACGTCCTGACTTTC.

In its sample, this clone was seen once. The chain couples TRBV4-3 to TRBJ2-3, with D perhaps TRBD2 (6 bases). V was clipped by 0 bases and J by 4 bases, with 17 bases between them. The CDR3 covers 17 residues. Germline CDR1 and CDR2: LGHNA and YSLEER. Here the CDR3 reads CASSQDWGEAPADTQYF. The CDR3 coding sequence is TGCGCCAGCAGCCAAGATTGGGGGGAGGCGCCTGCAGATACGCAGTATTTT.

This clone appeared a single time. The CDR3 nucleotides are TGTGCCAGCAGCTTTGGGACTAGCGTATACAATGAGCAGTTCTTC. It translates to CASSFGTSVYNEQFF. V gene TRBV7-9 combines with J gene TRBJ2-1; 10 bases are shared with TRBD2. Germline loops: CDR1 SEHNR, CDR2 FQNEAQ (reference sequence). J lost 4 bases, V lost 3 bases, and 3 bases had no gene match. The CDR3 sequence is 15 residues long.

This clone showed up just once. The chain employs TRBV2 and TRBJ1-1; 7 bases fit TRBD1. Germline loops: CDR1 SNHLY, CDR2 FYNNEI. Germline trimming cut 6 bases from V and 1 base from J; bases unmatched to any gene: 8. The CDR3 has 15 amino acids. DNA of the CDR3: TGTGCCAGCAGCGCACAGGGGTTGACGAACACTGAAGCTTTCTTT. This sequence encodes CASSAQGLTNTEAFF.

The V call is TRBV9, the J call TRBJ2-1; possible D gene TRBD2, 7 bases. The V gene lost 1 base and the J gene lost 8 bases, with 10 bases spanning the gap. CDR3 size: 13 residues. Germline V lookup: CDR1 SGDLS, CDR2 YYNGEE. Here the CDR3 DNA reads TGTGCCAGCAGCGTACGGGGGGCAGATGAGCAGTTCTTC. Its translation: CASSVRGADEQFF.

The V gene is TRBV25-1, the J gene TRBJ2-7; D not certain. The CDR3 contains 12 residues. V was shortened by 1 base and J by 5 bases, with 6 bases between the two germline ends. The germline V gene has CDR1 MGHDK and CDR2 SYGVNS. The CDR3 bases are TGTGCCAGCAGTGAATTCCCCAACGAGCAGTACTTC. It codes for CASSEFPNEQYF.

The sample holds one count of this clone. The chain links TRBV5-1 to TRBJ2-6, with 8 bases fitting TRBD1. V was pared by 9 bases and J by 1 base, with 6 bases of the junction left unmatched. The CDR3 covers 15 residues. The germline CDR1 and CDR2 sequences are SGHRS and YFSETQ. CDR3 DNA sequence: TGCGCCACTGGACAGGGAAATTCTGGGGCCAACGTCCTGACTTTC. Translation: CATGQGNSGANVLTF.

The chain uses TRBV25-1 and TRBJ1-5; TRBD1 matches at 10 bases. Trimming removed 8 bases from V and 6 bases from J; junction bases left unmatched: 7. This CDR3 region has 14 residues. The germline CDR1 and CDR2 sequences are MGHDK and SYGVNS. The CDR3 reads CASSPTGGSQPQHF. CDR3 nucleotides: TGTGCCAGCTCACCGACAGGGGGCAGTCAGCCCCAGCATTTT.

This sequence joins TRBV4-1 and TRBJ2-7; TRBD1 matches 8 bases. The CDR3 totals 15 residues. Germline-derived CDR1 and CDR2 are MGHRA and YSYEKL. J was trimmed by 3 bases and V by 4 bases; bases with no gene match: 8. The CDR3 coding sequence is TGCGCCAGCAGCCTCGGGACAGGAGGGGGCTACGAGCAGTACTTC. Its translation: CASSLGTGGGYEQYF.

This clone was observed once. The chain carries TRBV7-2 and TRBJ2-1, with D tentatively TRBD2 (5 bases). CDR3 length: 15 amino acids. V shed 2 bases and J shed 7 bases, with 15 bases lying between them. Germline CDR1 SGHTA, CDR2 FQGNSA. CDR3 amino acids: CASSLMGWTGNEQFF. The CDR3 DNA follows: TGTGCCAGCAGCTTAATGGGATGGACGGGGAATGAGCAGTTCTTC.

The CDR3 DNA sequence: TGTGCCAGCACACAGGGGGCTAATGAAAAACTGTTTTTT. Its protein product is CASTQGANEKLFF. This sequence joins TRBV3-1 (or the pseudogene TRBV3-2) and TRBJ1-4; 8 positions match TRBD1. The V gene's germline CDR1 is LGHDT and CDR2 YNNKEL (reference sequence). V shed 7 bases and J 3 bases; nucleotides not matched to a gene: 1. The CDR3 loop spans 13 amino acids.

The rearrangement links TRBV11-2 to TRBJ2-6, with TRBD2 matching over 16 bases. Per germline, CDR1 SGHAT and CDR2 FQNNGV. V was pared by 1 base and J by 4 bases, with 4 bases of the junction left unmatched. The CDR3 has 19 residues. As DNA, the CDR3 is TGTGCCAGCAGCTTAGTGGGACTAGCGGGGGGGGCCGGGGCCAACGTCCTGACTTTC. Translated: CASSLVGLAGGAGANVLTF. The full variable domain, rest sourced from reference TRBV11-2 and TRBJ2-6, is EAGVAQSPRYKIIEKRQSVAFWCNPISGHATLYWYQQILGQGPKLLIQFQNNGVVDDSQLPKDRFSAERLKGVDSTLKIQPAKLEDSAVYLCASSLVGLAGGAGANVLTFGAGSRLTVL.

CDR3 DNA: TGTGCCAGCAGTGATATGGGGAGCTCCTACAATGAGCAGTTCTTC. This sequence encodes CASSDMGSSYNEQFF. This chain links TRBV2 with TRBJ2-1; perhaps TRBD2 as D (5 bases). Germline V lookup: CDR1 SNHLY, CDR2 FYNNEI. Trimming took off 3 bases at V and 0 bases at J, with 9 bases between the two ends. CDR3 length: 15 residues. The entire variable domain, with the rest obtained from reference TRBV2 and TRBJ2-1, is as follows: EPEVTQTPSHQVTQMGQEVILRCVPISNHLYFYWYRQILGQKVEFLVSFYNNEISEKSEIFDDQFSVERPDGSNFTLKIRSTKLEDSAMYFCASSDMGSSYNEQFFGPGTRLTVL.

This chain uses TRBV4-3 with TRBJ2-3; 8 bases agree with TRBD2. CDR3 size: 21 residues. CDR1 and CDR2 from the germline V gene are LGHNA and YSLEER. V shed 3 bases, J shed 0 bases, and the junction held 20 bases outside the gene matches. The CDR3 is CASSQNPTSAAGAVSTDTQYF. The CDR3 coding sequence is TGCGCCAGCAGCCAGAATCCAACTAGTGCAGCGGGGGCCGTCAGCACAGATACGCAGTATTTT.